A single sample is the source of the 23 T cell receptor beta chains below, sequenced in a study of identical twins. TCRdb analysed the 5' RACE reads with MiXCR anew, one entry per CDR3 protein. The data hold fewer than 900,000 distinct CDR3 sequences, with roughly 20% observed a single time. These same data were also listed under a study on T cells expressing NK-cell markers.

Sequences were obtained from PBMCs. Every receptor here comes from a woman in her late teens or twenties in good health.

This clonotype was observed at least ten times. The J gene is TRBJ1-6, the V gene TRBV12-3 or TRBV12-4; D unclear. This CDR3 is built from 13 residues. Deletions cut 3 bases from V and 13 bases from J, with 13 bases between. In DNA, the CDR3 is TGTGCCAGCAGTTTTTTCTACCCTGGGCCCCTCCACTTT. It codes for CASSFFYPGPLHF.

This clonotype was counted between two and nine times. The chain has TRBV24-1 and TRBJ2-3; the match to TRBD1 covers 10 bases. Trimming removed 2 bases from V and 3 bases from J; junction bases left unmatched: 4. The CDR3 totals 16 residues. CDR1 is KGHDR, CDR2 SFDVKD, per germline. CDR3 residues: CATSDSPGQGTDTQYF. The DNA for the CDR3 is TGTGCCACCAGTGATTCCCCGGGACAGGGGACAGATACGCAGTATTTT.

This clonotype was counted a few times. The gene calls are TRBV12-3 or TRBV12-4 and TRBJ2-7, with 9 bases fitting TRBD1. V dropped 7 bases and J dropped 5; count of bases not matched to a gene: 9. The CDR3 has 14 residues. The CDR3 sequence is CASTRGTGKNEQYF. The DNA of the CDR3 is TGTGCCAGCACCCGAGGGACAGGGAAGAACGAGCAGTACTTC.

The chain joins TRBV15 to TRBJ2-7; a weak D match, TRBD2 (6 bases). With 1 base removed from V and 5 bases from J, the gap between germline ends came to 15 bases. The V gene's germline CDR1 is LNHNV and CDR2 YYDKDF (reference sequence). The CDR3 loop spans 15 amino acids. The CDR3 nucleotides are TGTGCCACCAGCAGAGTAAAACTAGCTTCCAACGAGCAGTACTTC. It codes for CATSRVKLASNEQYF.

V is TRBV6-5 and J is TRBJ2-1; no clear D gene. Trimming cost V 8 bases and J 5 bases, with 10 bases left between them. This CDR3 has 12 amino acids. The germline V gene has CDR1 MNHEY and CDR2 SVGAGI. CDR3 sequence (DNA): TGTGCCAGCCTTGCCAGGCACAATGAGCAGTTCTTC. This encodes CASLARHNEQFF.

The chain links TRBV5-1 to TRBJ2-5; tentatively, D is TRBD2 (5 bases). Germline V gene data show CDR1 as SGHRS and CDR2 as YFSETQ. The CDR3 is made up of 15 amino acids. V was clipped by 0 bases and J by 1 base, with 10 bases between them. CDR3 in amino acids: CASSLALTTQETQYF. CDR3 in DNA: TGCGCCAGCAGCTTGGCCCTGACTACCCAAGAGACCCAGTACTTC.

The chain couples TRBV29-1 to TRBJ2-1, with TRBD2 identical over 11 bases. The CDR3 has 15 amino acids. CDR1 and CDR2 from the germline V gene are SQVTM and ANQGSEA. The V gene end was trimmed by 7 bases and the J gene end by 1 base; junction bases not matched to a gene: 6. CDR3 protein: CSDSGGVGSYNEQFF. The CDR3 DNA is TGCAGCGATAGCGGGGGGGTTGGATCCTACAATGAGCAGTTCTTC.

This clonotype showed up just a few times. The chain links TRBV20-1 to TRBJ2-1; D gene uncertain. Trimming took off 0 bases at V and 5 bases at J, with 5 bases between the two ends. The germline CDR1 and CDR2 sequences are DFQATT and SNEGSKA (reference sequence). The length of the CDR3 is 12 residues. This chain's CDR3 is CSARDGNNEQFF. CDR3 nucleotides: TGCAGTGCTAGAGATGGTAACAATGAGCAGTTCTTC.

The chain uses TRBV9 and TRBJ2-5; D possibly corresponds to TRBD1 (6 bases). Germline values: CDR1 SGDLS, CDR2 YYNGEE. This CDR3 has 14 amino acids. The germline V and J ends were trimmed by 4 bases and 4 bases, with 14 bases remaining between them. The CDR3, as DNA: TGTGCCAGCAGCATACAGGGCTGGGGAGAGACCCAGTACTTC. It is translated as CASSIQGWGETQYF.

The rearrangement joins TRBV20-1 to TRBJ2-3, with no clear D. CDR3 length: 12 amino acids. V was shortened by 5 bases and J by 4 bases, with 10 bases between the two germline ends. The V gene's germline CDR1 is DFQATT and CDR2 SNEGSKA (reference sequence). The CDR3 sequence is CSAGVGSDTQYF. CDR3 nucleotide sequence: TGCAGTGCTGGGGTGGGTTCAGATACGCAGTATTTT.

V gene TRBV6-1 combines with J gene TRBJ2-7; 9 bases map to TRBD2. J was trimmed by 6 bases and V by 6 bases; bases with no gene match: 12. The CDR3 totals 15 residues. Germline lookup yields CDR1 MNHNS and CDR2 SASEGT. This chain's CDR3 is CASSWDRGGAGEQYF. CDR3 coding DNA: TGTGCCAGCAGCTGGGACCGCGGGGGGGCTGGCGAGCAGTACTTC.

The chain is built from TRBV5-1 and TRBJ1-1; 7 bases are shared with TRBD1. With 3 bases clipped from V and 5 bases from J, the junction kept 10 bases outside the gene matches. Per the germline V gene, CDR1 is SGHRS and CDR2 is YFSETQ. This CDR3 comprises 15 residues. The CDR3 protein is CASSWTGGEGTEAFF. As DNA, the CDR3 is TGCGCCAGCAGCTGGACAGGTGGAGAGGGGACTGAAGCTTTCTTT.

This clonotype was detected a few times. The CDR3 DNA is TGTGCCACCAGCAGAGAGGTGGGGAGCTCCTATAATTCACCCCTCCACTTT. It specifies CATSREVGSSYNSPLHF. V gene TRBV15 combines with J gene TRBJ1-6; no clear D. V was cut by 0 bases and J by 0 bases, with 9 bases left in between. This CDR3 is 17 amino acids long. Germline V gene sequence: CDR1 LNHNV, CDR2 YYDKDF (reference sequence).

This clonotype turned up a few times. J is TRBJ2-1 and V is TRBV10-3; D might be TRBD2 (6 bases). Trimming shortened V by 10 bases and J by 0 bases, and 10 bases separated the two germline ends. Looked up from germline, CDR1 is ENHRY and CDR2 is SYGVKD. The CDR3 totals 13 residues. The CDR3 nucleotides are TGTGCCACCCGCGGGGACTCCTACAATGAGCAGTTCTTC. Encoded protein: CATRGDSYNEQFF.

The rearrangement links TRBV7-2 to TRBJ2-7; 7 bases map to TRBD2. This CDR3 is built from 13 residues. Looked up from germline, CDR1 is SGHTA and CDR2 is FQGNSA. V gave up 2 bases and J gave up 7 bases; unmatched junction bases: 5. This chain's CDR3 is CASSLLADIEQYF. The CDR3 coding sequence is TGTGCCAGCAGCTTACTAGCGGATATTGAGCAGTACTTC.

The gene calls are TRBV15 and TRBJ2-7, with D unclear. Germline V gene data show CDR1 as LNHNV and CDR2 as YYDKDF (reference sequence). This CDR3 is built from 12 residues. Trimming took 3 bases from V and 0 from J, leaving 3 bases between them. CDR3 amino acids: CATSRASYEQYF. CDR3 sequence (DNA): TGTGCCACCAGCAGGGCCTCCTACGAGCAGTACTTC.

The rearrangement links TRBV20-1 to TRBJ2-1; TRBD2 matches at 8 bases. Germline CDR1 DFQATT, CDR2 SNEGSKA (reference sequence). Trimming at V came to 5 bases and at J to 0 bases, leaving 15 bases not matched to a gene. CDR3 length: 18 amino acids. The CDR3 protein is CSASVGTRIPSSYNEQFF. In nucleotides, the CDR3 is TGCAGTGCTTCCGTCGGGACTAGGATTCCAAGCTCCTACAATGAGCAGTTCTTC.

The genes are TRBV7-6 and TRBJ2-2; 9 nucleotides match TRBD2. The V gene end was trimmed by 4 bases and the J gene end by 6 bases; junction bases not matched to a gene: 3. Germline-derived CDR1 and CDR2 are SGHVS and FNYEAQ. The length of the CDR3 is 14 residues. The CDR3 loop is CASSSSGGSGELFF. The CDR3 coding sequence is TGTGCCAGCAGCTCAAGCGGGGGGTCCGGGGAGCTGTTTTTT.

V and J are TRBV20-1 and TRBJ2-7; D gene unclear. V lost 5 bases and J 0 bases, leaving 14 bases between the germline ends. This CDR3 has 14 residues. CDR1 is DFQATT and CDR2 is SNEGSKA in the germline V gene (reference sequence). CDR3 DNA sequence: TGCAGTGCTCTCCGAGATCTTAACTCCTACGAGCAGTACTTC. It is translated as CSALRDLNSYEQYF.

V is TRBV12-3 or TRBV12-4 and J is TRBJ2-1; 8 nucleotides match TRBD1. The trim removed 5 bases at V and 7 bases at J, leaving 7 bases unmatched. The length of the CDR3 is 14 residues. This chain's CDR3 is CASSGAQGANEQFF. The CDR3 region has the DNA TGTGCCAGCAGTGGGGCCCAGGGGGCAAATGAGCAGTTCTTC.

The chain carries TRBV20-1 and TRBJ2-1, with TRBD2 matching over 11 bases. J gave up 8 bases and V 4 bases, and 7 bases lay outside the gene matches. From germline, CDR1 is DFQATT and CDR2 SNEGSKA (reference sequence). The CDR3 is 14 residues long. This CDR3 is CSATLAGGNHEQFF. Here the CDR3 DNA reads TGCAGTGCTACATTAGCGGGGGGGAATCATGAGCAGTTCTTC.

CDR3 region: CAIRPGQVTGWGSYEQYF. DNA for the CDR3: TGTGCCATCAGGCCGGGACAGGTAACGGGTTGGGGCTCCTACGAGCAGTACTTC. The chain uses TRBV10-3 and TRBJ2-7, with TRBD1 matching 8 bases. The length of the CDR3 is 18 residues. CDR1 is ENHRY and CDR2 is SYGVKD in the germline V gene. V trimming: 6 bases; J trimming: 0 bases; junction bases outside the gene matches: 16.

CDR3 residues: CASSQQVSGAGELFF. The CDR3 nucleotides are TGTGCCAGCAGTCAGCAGGTTAGCGGGGCCGGGGAGCTGTTTTTT. This chain uses TRBV9 with TRBJ2-2, with 8 nucleotides matching TRBD2. V lost 5 bases, J lost 6 bases, and 9 bases stayed unmatched. The CDR3 spans 15 residues. CDR1 is SGDLS, CDR2 YYNGEE, per germline. Filled out from reference TRBV9 and TRBJ2-2, the complete variable domain reads DSGVTQTPKHLITATGQRVTLRCSPRSGDLSVYWYQQSLDQGLQFLIQYYNGEERAKGNILERFSAQQFPDLHSELNLSSLELGDSALYFCASSQQVSGAGELFFGEGSRLTVL.